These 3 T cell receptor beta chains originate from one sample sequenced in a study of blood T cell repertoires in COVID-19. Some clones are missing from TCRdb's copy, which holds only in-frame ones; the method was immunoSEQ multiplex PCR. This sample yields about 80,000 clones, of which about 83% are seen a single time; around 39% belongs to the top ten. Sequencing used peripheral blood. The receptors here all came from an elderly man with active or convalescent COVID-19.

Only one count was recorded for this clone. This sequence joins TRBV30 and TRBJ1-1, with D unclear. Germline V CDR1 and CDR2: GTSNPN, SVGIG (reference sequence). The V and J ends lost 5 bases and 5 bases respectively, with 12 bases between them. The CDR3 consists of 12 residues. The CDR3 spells CAWESGETEAFF. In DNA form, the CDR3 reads TGTGCCTGGGAGAGTGGGGAGACTGAAGCTTTCTTT. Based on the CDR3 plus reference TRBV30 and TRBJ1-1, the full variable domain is SQTIHQWPATLVQPVGSPLSLECTVEGTSNPNLYWYRQAAGRGLQLLFYSVGIGQISSEVPQNLSASRPQDRQFILSSKKLLLSDSGFYLCAWESGETEAFFGQGTRLTVV.

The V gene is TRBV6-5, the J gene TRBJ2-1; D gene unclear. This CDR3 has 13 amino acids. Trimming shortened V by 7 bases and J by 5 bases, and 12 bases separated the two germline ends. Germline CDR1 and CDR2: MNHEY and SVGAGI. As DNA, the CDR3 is TGTGCCAGCACCCTAAAACTGAACAATGAGCAGTTCTTC. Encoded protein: CASTLKLNNEQFF.

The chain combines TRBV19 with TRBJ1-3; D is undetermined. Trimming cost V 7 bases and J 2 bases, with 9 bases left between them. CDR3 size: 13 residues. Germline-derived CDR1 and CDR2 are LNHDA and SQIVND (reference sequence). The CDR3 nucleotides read TGTGCCAGTATAGCCCCTCCTGGAAACACCATATATTTT. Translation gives CASIAPPGNTIYF. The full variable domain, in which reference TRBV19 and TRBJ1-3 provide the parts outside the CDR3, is DGGITQSPKYLFRKEGQNVTLSCEQNLNHDAMYWYRQDPGQGLRLIYYSQIVNDFQKGDIAEGYSVSREKKESFPLTVTSAQKNPTAFYLCASIAPPGNTIYFGEGSWLTVV.